The rows below give T cell receptor beta chains drawn from one sample of a study of CD8 T cells in Susac syndrome. In TCRdb, the immunoSEQ multiplex PCR reads were re-called with MiXCR into one record per CDR3 protein. Of about 120,000 distinct CDR3 sequences listed, around 94% were seen once; the top ten hold about 0.28%. Specimen: CD8+ T cells from PBMCs. The receptors stem from a human donor with Susac syndrome. Both conserved end residues are part of each CDR3. A D gene is named only where the DNA matches it firmly. Clone size is shown for a subset of rows, as once, few, many or a class of expanded clone.

J gene,V gene,D gene,clone size,CDR3 DNA,CDR3 protein
TRBJ2-1,TRBV20-1,TRBD2,.,TGCAGTGCTAGACCGGGACTAGCTTTCAATGAGCAGTTCTTC,CSARPGLAFNEQFF
TRBJ1-6,TRBV12-3/TRBV12-4,.,.,TGTGCCAGCAGTCCCCCCGGGGGACCCCTCCACTTT,CASSPPGGPLHF
TRBJ1-3,TRBV4-3,TRBD1,once,TGCGCCAGCAGTCCTGACAGGGGATCTGGAAACACCATATATTTT,CASSPDRGSGNTIYF
TRBJ2-3,TRBV11-2,TRBD2,.,TGTGCCAGCAGCTTCCGGACTAGCGGGGGGCCAACAGATACGCAGTATTTT,CASSFRTSGGPTDTQYF
TRBJ1-5,TRBV19,.,.,TGTGCCACCCAACAGGGACGGCGTCAGCCCCAGCATTTT,CATQQGRRQPQHF
TRBJ2-3,TRBV5-6,.,.,TGTGCCAGCAGCTTGGCCCCAGGGGCGGGAGATACGCAGTATTTT,CASSLAPGAGDTQYF
TRBJ2-1,TRBV12-5,.,.,TGTGCTAGTGGTTTGGACCTTCTGCGCAATGAGCAGTTCTTC,CASGLDLLRNEQFF
TRBJ2-7,TRBV14,.,.,TGTGCCAGCAGCCAAGAGGGTAAGGTCGGGGGATCCTACGAGCAGTACTTC,CASSQEGKVGGSYEQYF
TRBJ2-2,TRBV5-1,.,.,TGCGCCAGCAAATTTACCGGGGAGCTGTTTTTT,CASKFTGELFF
TRBJ2-1,TRBV7-9,TRBD2,.,TGTGCCAGCAGCCCACTAGCGGGGGCTGACAATGAGCAGTTCTTC,CASSPLAGADNEQFF
TRBJ2-7,TRBV12-3/TRBV12-4,.,.,TGTGCCAGCCGTCGGGGGCTTGGGAAGGAGCAGTACTTC,CASRRGLGKEQYF
TRBJ1-4,TRBV11-2,.,.,TGTGCCAGCAGCTTAGATAGCGGCGTGAGCGGGAAACTGTTTTTT,CASSLDSGVSGKLFF
TRBJ1-5,TRBV24-1,TRBD1,.,TGTGCCAGGACAGGGGTAGCGGGAAATCAGCCCCAGCATTTT,CARTGVAGNQPQHF
TRBJ1-5,TRBV15,.,.,TGTGCCACCAGCAGAGCGTGGCGGTATAGCAATCAGCCCCAGCATTTT,CATSRAWRYSNQPQHF
TRBJ2-1,TRBV29-1,.,.,TGCAGCGGGGGGACTTCTTCTTACAATGAGCAGTTCTTC,CSGGTSSYNEQFF
TRBJ2-6,TRBV5-4,.,few,TGTGCCAGCAGCTTGGCTGGGGCTGGGGCCAACGTCCTGACTTTC,CASSLAGAGANVLTF
TRBJ2-4,TRBV12-3/TRBV12-4,.,.,TGTGCCAGCAGCCCGGGCCTGGGGGACATTCAGTACTTC,CASSPGLGDIQYF
TRBJ1-5,TRBV7-9,TRBD1,.,TGTGCCAGCAACCAGGGGGGACAGCCCCAGCATTTT,CASNQGGQPQHF
TRBJ2-3,TRBV18,.,.,TGTGCCAGCTCACCGCCTGGGGGCAGTACGCAGTATTTT,CASSPPGGSTQYF
TRBJ1-4,TRBV20-1,.,.,TGCAGTGCTAGAGACGGGGCCGCACAAAATGAAAAACTGTTTTTT,CSARDGAAQNEKLFF
TRBJ2-5,TRBV6-5,.,.,TGTGCCAGCAGCGCCGTAGGTTCGAAAGAGACCCAGTACTTC,CASSAVGSKETQYF
TRBJ2-5,TRBV12-5,TRBD2,.,TGTGCTAGTGGTTTTACGGCTAGCGGGGTTGCAGGAGAGACCCAGTACTTC,CASGFTASGVAGETQYF
TRBJ2-7,TRBV19,TRBD1,.,TGTGCCAGTAACGCCGGGACAGTTAACGAGCAGTACTTC,CASNAGTVNEQYF
TRBJ2-7,TRBV7-9,.,.,TGTGCCAGCAGCTATCTCACCTACGAGCAGTACTTC,CASSYLTYEQYF
TRBJ1-5,TRBV7-9,.,.,TGTGCCAGCAGTCAGGGGAGCCAGCCCCAGCATTTT,CASSQGSQPQHF
TRBJ1-1,TRBV12-3/TRBV12-4,.,few,TGTGCCAGCAGTTTTGGGGGCAGTACTGAAGCTTTCTTT,CASSFGGSTEAFF
TRBJ1-5,TRBV2,.,.,TGTGCCAGCAGTGTTACGGGGCTTGGCAATCAGCCCCAGCATTTT,CASSVTGLGNQPQHF
TRBJ2-1,TRBV6-2/TRBV6-3,TRBD2,.,TGTGCCAGCTTCGGACTAGCGGGGGGGTACAATGAGCAGTTCTTC,CASFGLAGGYNEQFF
TRBJ1-6,TRBV7-2,.,.,TGTGCCAGCAGCCTCATTCGGGGCCGGTTGCCCACACCCCTCCACTTT,CASSLIRGRLPTPLHF
TRBJ1-2,TRBV7-8,.,.,TGTGCCAGCAGCTTAGTATCAGGGGAGTATGGCTACACCTTC,CASSLVSGEYGYTF
TRBJ1-1,TRBV4-1,.,.,TGCGCCAGCAGCCAAGCGGAGGGCCAGAACACTGAAGCTTTCTTT,CASSQAEGQNTEAFF
TRBJ1-5,TRBV7-9,.,.,TGTGCCAGCAGCTTAGAGGGCGACCGTCATCAGCCCCAGCATTTT,CASSLEGDRHQPQHF
TRBJ2-7,TRBV29-1,.,.,TGCAGCGCCGGCGAGTTGAGCTACGAGCAGTACTTC,CSAGELSYEQYF
TRBJ2-2,TRBV2,TRBD1,.,TGTGCCATTTCACAGGGGACCGGGGAGCTGTTTTTT,CAISQGTGELFF
TRBJ2-3,TRBV27,.,.,TGTGCCAGCAGTGGCGTGGAGGGGGCCGTAGATACGCAGTATTTT,CASSGVEGAVDTQYF
TRBJ1-1,TRBV7-9,.,.,TGTGCCAGCAGCCCAGAAACAGGTGATCTGTCTGAAGCTTTCTTT,CASSPETGDLSEAFF
TRBJ1-6,TRBV20-1,.,.,TGCAGTGCTCTAGACCGTCAAAATCGCGGAGGTTATAATTCACCCCTCCACTTT,CSALDRQNRGGYNSPLHF
TRBJ2-7,TRBV29-1,TRBD1,.,TGCAGCGTGTTCCGGGACAGCTACGAGCAGTACTTC,CSVFRDSYEQYF
TRBJ2-1,TRBV2,.,.,TGTGCCAGCAGTGAAGGATATAATGAGGGGTACAATGAGCAGTTCTTC,CASSEGYNEGYNEQFF
TRBJ1-1,TRBV3-1,.,.,TGTGCCAGCAGCCAAAAGAGGGGCGGCACTGAAGCTTTCTTT,CASSQKRGGTEAFF
TRBJ2-3,TRBV6-2/TRBV6-3,.,.,TGTGCCAGCAGTTACACGGGACTCACAGATACGCAGTATTTT,CASSYTGLTDTQYF
TRBJ2-2,TRBV6-4,TRBD2,.,TGTGCCAGCAGTGATGAACGGACTAGGGCCGGGGAGCTGTTTTTT,CASSDERTRAGELFF
TRBJ2-4,TRBV7-9,TRBD2,.,TGTGCCAGCAGCCAATTCTGGACTAGCGGGGGGGTAGACAAAAACATTCAGTACTTC,CASSQFWTSGGVDKNIQYF
TRBJ2-7,TRBV14,.,.,TGTGCCAGCAGCCAAGATCCCGATTCTCCCTACGAGCAGTACTTC,CASSQDPDSPYEQYF
TRBJ2-2,TRBV29-1,.,.,TGCAGCGTTGTGCGGTCCGGGGAGCTGTTTTTT,CSVVRSGELFF
TRBJ1-1,TRBV5-1,.,once,TGCGCCAGCAGCCCGGACACACTGAACACTGAAGCTTTCTTT,CASSPDTLNTEAFF
TRBJ1-2,TRBV4-1,.,once,TGCGCCAGCAGCCAAGATAGGGGGTTAGGAGACTATGGCTACACCTTC,CASSQDRGLGDYGYTF
TRBJ2-7,TRBV12-3/TRBV12-4,TRBD1,.,TGTGCCAGCAGTCGGACAGGGTCTAACGAGCAGTACTTC,CASSRTGSNEQYF
TRBJ2-1,TRBV13,.,.,TGTGCCAGCAGCTTAGGCCGAAGGGTTGATGAGCAGTTCTTC,CASSLGRRVDEQFF
TRBJ2-7,TRBV1,.,.,TGCACCAGCAGCCAATTGGACGTCTACGAGCAGTACTTC,CTSSQLDVYEQYF
TRBJ2-7,TRBV5-1,.,.,TGCGCCAGCAGCCCTGTAGGGGACGAGCAGTACTTC,CASSPVGDEQYF
TRBJ2-1,TRBV27,.,.,TGTGCCAGCAGTTTGGGGGAAACCTACAATGAGCAGTTCTTC,CASSLGETYNEQFF
TRBJ2-2,TRBV5-1,TRBD1,.,TGCGCCAGCAGGCCGCCTGGACAGGGTAAAACCGGGGAGCTGTTTTTT,CASRPPGQGKTGELFF
TRBJ1-2,TRBV5-6,.,.,TGTGCCAGCAGCTCAGGGACTGTTTTCGGCTACACCTTC,CASSSGTVFGYTF
TRBJ2-1,TRBV24-1,TRBD2,.,TGTGCCACCAGTCCTAATCGGGGGGGGCCCAACAATGAGCAGTTCTTC,CATSPNRGGPNNEQFF